The rows below give T cell receptor beta chains drawn from one sample of a study of cytomegalovirus exposure and HLA in healthy donors. Data came from immunoSEQ multiplex PCR; TCRdb stores just in-frame clones and leaves some out. Of approximately 150,000 clones in the sample, roughly 80% were seen once. The sequenced sample consisted of PBMCs. The receptors here all came from a woman aged 30 to 39 in good health and CMV-seronegative. CDR3s include the opening cysteine and the closing phenylalanine or tryptophan. Fields, in order: V gene, clone size, J gene, CDR3 protein. Size tells how often a clone was seen (once, few, many) or the class of an expanded clone, and some rows leave it out.

v_call: TRBV2; clone_size: -; j_call: TRBJ2-5; cdr3_aa: CASRAGRETQYF
v_call: TRBV18; clone_size: -; j_call: TRBJ1-1; cdr3_aa: CASSSGTGGITEAFF
v_call: TRBV30; clone_size: -; j_call: TRBJ1-4; cdr3_aa: CAWMDREYEKLFF
v_call: TRBV19; clone_size: -; j_call: TRBJ1-5; cdr3_aa: CASRRGQGDNQPQHF
v_call: TRBV5-4; clone_size: -; j_call: TRBJ2-3; cdr3_aa: CASSSLAGGLGTQYF
v_call: TRBV23-1; clone_size: -; j_call: TRBJ2-2; cdr3_aa: CASSQSVETSGSSNTGELFF
v_call: TRBV27; clone_size: -; j_call: TRBJ2-7; cdr3_aa: CASSSGDSYEQYF
v_call: TRBV28; clone_size: once; j_call: TRBJ2-2; cdr3_aa: CASSIGQANTGELFF
v_call: TRBV6-1; clone_size: -; j_call: TRBJ1-2; cdr3_aa: CASSGTEANYGYTF
v_call: TRBV20-1; clone_size: -; j_call: TRBJ2-7; cdr3_aa: CSAYNYEQYF
v_call: TRBV10-2; clone_size: -; j_call: TRBJ2-1; cdr3_aa: CASSWGTSGEPHNEQFF
v_call: TRBV7-9; clone_size: -; j_call: TRBJ2-1; cdr3_aa: CASSLETSGRGDNEQFF
v_call: TRBV28; clone_size: once; j_call: TRBJ2-7; cdr3_aa: CASSLTQSSYEQYF
v_call: TRBV19; clone_size: few; j_call: TRBJ2-1; cdr3_aa: CASSAPTGHNEQFF
v_call: TRBV28; clone_size: -; j_call: TRBJ2-7; cdr3_aa: CASRDRGINEQYF
v_call: TRBV6-5; clone_size: few; j_call: TRBJ1-2; cdr3_aa: CASSRGRNYGYTF
v_call: TRBV19; clone_size: -; j_call: TRBJ2-5; cdr3_aa: CASSRTGGQETQYF
v_call: TRBV27; clone_size: -; j_call: TRBJ2-7; cdr3_aa: CASSPGTGFGEQYF
v_call: TRBV4-1; clone_size: few; j_call: TRBJ1-2; cdr3_aa: CASSPEGGWASGYTF
v_call: TRBV28; clone_size: -; j_call: TRBJ2-4; cdr3_aa: CASSFLIGGVDIQYF
v_call: TRBV5-1; clone_size: once; j_call: TRBJ2-7; cdr3_aa: CASRGTSASYEQYF
v_call: TRBV18; clone_size: once; j_call: TRBJ2-1; cdr3_aa: CASSPRGSNNEQFF
v_call: TRBV4-2; clone_size: few; j_call: TRBJ1-4; cdr3_aa: CASSQVGIGQGAFSEKLFF
v_call: TRBV5-1; clone_size: -; j_call: TRBJ2-5; cdr3_aa: CASSWRLAGDQETQYF
v_call: TRBV27; clone_size: -; j_call: TRBJ1-2; cdr3_aa: CASSGRGNGYTF
v_call: TRBV7-3; clone_size: -; j_call: TRBJ2-6; cdr3_aa: CASSLGGQTSGANVLTF
v_call: TRBV20-1; clone_size: -; j_call: TRBJ2-5; cdr3_aa: CSAPRGETQYF
v_call: TRBV19; clone_size: -; j_call: TRBJ2-3; cdr3_aa: CASSISGGTPGTDTQYF
v_call: TRBV28; clone_size: -; j_call: TRBJ2-7; cdr3_aa: CASSTPGLAGAYEQYF
v_call: TRBV2; clone_size: many; j_call: TRBJ1-4; cdr3_aa: CASSLSSSRREKLFF
v_call: TRBV30; clone_size: few; j_call: TRBJ1-4; cdr3_aa: CAWSVRGLNEKLFF
v_call: TRBV7-2; clone_size: -; j_call: TRBJ2-4; cdr3_aa: CASSTRQGVNIQYF
v_call: TRBV6-4; clone_size: -; j_call: TRBJ2-7; cdr3_aa: CASSAEKGAYEQYF
v_call: TRBV7-2; clone_size: -; j_call: TRBJ2-7; cdr3_aa: CASSLNREGEQYF
v_call: TRBV13; clone_size: -; j_call: TRBJ2-7; cdr3_aa: CASSLRTSGRSSYEQYF
v_call: TRBV19; clone_size: -; j_call: TRBJ2-7; cdr3_aa: CASSIELAGGRLEQYF
v_call: TRBV10-3; clone_size: -; j_call: TRBJ1-1; cdr3_aa: CAISGPRAPEAFF
v_call: TRBV7-8; clone_size: -; j_call: TRBJ1-1; cdr3_aa: CASSLALRGGEAFF
v_call: TRBV7-8; clone_size: once; j_call: TRBJ1-5; cdr3_aa: CASSHRTDQGPQHF
v_call: TRBV6-1; clone_size: -; j_call: TRBJ1-6; cdr3_aa: CASSEGWTGISPLHF
v_call: TRBV5-1; clone_size: -; j_call: TRBJ2-3; cdr3_aa: CASSTGNIPPPGDTQYF
v_call: TRBV27; clone_size: -; j_call: TRBJ1-5; cdr3_aa: CASSLLGVNQPQHF
v_call: TRBV11-2; clone_size: -; j_call: TRBJ1-2; cdr3_aa: CASSLAARTYYGYTF
v_call: TRBV19; clone_size: -; j_call: TRBJ2-4; cdr3_aa: CASSIVARLKNIQYF
v_call: TRBV27; clone_size: -; j_call: TRBJ2-7; cdr3_aa: CASSRNSGTRGYEQYF
v_call: TRBV7-8; clone_size: -; j_call: TRBJ2-3; cdr3_aa: CASSLDPAGGRDTQYF
v_call: TRBV7-8; clone_size: -; j_call: TRBJ2-3; cdr3_aa: CASSRTDSSYTDTQYF
v_call: TRBV7-9; clone_size: -; j_call: TRBJ2-1; cdr3_aa: CASSAPGQGGNEQFF
v_call: TRBV19; clone_size: -; j_call: TRBJ1-5; cdr3_aa: CASSIQTGFNQPQHF